A selection of T cell receptor beta chains follows, all from one sample in a study of tissue-resident memory T cells in lung cancer. TCRdb re-analysed the reads in MiXCR, keeping a single row per CDR3 protein. The sample consists of 150 to 200 distinct CDR3 sequences, 8.8% of them appearing once. The specimen was CD103- CD8+ T cells from lung tumor tissue. The receptors stem from a human donor with treatment-naive lung cancer (subtype not recorded). The CDR3 runs from the conserved cysteine through the conserved F or W. A D gene is named only where the DNA matches it firmly. Only part of the rows carry a size: once, few, many, or a class if the clone is expanded.

V	J	size	D	DNA	CDR3
TRBV5-6	TRBJ2-1	large	TRBD1	TGTGCCAGCAGCTTGGTGGGACAGGGTTCCAATGAGCAGTTCTTC	CASSLVGQGSNEQFF
TRBV29-1	TRBJ1-2	large	NA	TGCAGCGTCGCACGTGGAGCCAAGGGTGGCTACACCTTC	CSVARGAKGGYTF
TRBV12-3/TRBV12-4	TRBJ2-5	large	NA	TGTGCCAGCAGTCGCCCATACTCCAAAGAGACCCAGTACTTC	CASSRPYSKETQYF
TRBV29-1	TRBJ2-3	large	NA	TGCAGCGTCACCCCGGGTAGTACAGATACGCAGTATTTT	CSVTPGSTDTQYF
TRBV5-5	TRBJ2-1	large	NA	TGTGCCAGCAGCTTGTTAACAGGGTCTAACAATGAGCAGTTCTTC	CASSLLTGSNNEQFF
TRBV5-1	TRBJ2-5	few	TRBD1	TGCGCCAGCGGGACAGGGGATGCGACCCAGTACTTC	CASGTGDATQYF
TRBV7-2	TRBJ2-5	large	NA	TGTGCCAGCAGCTTTGGACGGGTTACGGGGGAGACCCAGTACTTC	CASSFGRVTGETQYF
TRBV29-1	TRBJ1-1	hyperexpanded	TRBD1	TGCAGCGTTACGGGACAGCTGAACACTGAAGCTTTCTTT	CSVTGQLNTEAFF
TRBV7-6	TRBJ2-1	large	NA	TGTGCCAGCAGCCTACCGCCGAGCGCCGGCTACAATGAGCAGTTCTTC	CASSLPPSAGYNEQFF
TRBV30	TRBJ2-1	NA	TRBD1	TGTGCCTGGAGGGGCAGGGGGCTGAGTGAGCAGTTCTTC	CAWRGRGLSEQFF
TRBV11-2	TRBJ2-7	large	NA	TGTGCCAGCAGCTTGTCCTCGCCGGGGGCTCCCTACGAGCAGTACTTC	CASSLSSPGAPYEQYF
TRBV5-5	TRBJ1-2	medium-sized	NA	TGTGCCAGCAGCCCCGACCTTAACTATGGCTACACCTTC	CASSPDLNYGYTF
TRBV6-2/TRBV6-3	TRBJ2-2	large	NA	TGTGCCAGCAGTTCTCCCCTAACAGTTCTCACCGGGGAGCTGTTTTTT	CASSSPLTVLTGELFF
TRBV20-1	TRBJ2-2	NA	NA	TGCAGTGCTAGAGATTGGAGTGGCATCCCCGGGGAGCTGTTTTTT	CSARDWSGIPGELFF
TRBV7-8	TRBJ1-2	large	NA	TGTGCCAGCAGCTTGTATGCAGGTCCTAACTATGGCTACACCTTC	CASSLYAGPNYGYTF